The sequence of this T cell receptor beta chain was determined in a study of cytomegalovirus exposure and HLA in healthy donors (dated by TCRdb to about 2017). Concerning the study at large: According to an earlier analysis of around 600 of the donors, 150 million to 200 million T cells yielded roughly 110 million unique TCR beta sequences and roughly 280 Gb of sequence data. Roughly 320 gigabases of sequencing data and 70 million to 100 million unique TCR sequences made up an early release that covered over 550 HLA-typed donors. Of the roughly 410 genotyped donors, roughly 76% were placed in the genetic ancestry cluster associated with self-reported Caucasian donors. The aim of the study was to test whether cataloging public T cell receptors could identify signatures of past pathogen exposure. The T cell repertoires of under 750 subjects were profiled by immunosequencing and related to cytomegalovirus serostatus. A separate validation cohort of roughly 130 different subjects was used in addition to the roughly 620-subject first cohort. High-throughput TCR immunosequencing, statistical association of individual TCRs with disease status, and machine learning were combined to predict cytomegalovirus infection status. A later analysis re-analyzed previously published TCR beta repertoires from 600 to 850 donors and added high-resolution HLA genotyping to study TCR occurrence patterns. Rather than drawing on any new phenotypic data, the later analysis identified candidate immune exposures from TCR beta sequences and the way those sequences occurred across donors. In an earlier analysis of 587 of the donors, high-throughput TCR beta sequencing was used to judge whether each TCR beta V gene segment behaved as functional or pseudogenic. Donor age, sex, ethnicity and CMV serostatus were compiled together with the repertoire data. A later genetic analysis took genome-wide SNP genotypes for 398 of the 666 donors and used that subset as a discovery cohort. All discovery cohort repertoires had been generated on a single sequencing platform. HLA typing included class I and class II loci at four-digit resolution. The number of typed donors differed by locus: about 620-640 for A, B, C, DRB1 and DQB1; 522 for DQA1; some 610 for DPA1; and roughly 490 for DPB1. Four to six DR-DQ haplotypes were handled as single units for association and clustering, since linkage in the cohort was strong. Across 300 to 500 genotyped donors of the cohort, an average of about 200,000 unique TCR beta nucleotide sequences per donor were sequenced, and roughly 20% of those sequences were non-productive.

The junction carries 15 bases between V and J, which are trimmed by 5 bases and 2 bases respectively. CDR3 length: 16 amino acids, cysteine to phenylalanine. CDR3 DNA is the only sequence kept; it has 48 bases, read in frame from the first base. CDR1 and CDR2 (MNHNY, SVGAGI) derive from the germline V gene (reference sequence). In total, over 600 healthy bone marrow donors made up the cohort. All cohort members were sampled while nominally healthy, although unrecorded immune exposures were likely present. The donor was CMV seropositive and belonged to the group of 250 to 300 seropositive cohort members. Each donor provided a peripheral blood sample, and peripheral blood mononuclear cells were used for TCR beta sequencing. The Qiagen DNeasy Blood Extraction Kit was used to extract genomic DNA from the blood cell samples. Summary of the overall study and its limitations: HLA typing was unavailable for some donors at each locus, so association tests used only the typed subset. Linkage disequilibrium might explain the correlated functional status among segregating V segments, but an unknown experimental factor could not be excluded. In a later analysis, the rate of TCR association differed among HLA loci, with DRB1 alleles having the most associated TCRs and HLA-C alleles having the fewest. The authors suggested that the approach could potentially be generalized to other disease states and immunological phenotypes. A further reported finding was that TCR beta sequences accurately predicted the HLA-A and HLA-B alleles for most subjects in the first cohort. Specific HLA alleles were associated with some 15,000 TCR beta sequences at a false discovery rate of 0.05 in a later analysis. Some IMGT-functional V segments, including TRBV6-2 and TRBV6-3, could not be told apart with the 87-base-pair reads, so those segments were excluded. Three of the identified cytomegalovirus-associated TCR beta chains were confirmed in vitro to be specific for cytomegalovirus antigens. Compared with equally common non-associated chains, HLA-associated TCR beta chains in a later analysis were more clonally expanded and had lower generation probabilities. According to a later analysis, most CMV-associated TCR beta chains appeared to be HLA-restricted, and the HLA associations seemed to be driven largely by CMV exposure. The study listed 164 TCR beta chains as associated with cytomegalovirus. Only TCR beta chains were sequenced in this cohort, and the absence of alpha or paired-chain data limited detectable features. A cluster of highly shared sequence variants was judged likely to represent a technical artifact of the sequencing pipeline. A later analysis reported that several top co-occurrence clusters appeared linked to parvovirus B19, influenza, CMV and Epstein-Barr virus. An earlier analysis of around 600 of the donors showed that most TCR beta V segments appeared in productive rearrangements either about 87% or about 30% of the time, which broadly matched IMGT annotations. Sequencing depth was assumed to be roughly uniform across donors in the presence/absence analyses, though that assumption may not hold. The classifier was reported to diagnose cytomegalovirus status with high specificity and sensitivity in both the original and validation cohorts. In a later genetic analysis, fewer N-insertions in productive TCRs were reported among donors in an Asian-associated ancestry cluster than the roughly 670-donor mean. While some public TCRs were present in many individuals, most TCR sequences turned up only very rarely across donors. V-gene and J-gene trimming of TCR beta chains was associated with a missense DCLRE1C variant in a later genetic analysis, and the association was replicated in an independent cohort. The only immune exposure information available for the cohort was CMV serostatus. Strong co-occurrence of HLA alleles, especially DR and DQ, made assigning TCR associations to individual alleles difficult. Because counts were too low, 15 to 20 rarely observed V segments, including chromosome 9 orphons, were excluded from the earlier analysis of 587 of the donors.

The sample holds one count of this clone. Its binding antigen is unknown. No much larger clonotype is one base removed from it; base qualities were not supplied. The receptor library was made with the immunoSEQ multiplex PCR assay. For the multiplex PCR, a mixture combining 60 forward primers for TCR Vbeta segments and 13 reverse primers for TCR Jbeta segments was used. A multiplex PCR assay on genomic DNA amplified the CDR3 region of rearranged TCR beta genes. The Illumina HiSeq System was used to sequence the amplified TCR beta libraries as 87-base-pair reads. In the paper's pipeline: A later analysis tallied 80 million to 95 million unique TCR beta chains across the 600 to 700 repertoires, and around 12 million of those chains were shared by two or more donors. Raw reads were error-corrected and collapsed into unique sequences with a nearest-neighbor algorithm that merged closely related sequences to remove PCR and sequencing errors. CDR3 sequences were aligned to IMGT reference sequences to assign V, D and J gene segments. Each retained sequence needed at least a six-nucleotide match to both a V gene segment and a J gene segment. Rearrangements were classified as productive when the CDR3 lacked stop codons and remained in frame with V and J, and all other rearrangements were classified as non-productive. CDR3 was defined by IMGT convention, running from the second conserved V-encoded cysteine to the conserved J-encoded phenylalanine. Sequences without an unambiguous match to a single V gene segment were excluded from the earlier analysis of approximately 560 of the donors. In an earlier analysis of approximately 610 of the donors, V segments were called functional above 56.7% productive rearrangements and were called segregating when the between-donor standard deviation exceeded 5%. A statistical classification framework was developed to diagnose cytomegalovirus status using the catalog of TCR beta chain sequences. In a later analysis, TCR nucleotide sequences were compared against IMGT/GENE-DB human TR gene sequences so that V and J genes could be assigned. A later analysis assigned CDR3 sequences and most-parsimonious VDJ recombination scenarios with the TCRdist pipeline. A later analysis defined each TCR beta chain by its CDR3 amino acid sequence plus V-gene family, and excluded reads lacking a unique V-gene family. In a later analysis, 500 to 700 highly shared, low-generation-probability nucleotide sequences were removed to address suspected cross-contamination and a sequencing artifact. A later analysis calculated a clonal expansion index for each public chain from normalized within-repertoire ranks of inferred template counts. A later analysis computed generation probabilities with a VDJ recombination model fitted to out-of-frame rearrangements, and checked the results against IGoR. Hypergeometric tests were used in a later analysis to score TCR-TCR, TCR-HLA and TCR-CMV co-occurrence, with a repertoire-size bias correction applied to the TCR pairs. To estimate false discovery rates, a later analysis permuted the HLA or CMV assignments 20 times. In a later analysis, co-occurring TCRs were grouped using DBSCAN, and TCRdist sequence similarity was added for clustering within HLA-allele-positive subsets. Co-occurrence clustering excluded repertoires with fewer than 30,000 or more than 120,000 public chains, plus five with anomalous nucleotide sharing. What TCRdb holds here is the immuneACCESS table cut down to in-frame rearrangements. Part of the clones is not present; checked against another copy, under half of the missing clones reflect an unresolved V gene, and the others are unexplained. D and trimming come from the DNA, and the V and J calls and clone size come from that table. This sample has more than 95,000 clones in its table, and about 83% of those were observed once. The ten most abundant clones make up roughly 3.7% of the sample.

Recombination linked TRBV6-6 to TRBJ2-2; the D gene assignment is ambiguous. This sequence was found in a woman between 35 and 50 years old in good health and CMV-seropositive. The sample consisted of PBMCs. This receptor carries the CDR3 CASSPSPMRNTGELFF. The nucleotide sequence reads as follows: TGTGCCAGCAGTCCGTCACCGATGAGAAACACCGGGGAGCTGTTTTTT.